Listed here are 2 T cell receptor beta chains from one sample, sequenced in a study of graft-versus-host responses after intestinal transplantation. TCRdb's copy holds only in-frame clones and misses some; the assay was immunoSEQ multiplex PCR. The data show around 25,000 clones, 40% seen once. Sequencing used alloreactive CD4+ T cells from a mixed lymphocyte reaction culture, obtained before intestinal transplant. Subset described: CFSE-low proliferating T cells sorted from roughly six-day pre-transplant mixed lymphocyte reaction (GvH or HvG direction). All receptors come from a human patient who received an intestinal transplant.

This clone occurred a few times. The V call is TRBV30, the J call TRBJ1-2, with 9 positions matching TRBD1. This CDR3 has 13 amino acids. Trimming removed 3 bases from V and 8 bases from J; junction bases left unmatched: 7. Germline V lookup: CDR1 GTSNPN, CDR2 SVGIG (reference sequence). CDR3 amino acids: CAWRDRGYGGYTF. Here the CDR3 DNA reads TGTGCCTGGAGGGACAGGGGATATGGAGGCTACACCTTC.

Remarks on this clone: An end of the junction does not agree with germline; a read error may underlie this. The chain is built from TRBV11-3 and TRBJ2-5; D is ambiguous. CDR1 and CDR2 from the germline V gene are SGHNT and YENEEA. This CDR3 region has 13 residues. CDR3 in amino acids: CASSSSPLETQHF. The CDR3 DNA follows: TGTGCCAGCAGCTCCTCCCCGTTGGAGACCCAGCACTTC.